The rows below give T cell receptor beta chains drawn from one sample of a study of cytomegalovirus exposure and HLA in healthy donors. Assay used: immunoSEQ multiplex PCR; TCRdb lists only in-frame clones, some missing. The table lists around 260,000 clones, less than 95% of them singletons. The sequenced sample was PBMCs. Receptors originate from a woman between 25 and 40 years old in good health and CMV-seronegative. The CDR3 runs from the conserved cysteine through the conserved F or W. D genes are given only for firm matches. Where a row states a size, it is once, few, many or the class of an expanded clone; other rows omit it.

v_gene	d_gene	abundance	j_gene	CDR3aa	CDR3nt
TRBV5-1	TRBD2	-	TRBJ2-5	CASESGLAGSGAETQYF	TGCGCCAGCGAATCGGGACTAGCGGGAAGTGGGGCAGAGACCCAGTACTTC
TRBV19	-	-	TRBJ2-7	CASSINVGVYEQYF	TGTGCCAGTAGCATCAACGTCGGGGTCTACGAGCAGTACTTC
TRBV27	-	-	TRBJ2-2	CASSLRTGELFF	TGTGCCAGCAGTTTGAGGACCGGGGAGCTGTTTTTT
TRBV11-2	-	-	TRBJ2-7	CASSLVSSVHEQYF	TGTGCCAGCAGCTTAGTCAGCAGTGTCCACGAGCAGTACTTC
TRBV15	TRBD1	-	TRBJ2-5	CATSRDVGTGLQETQYF	TGTGCCACCAGCAGAGATGTGGGGACAGGACTACAAGAGACCCAGTACTTC
TRBV5-1	TRBD1	once	TRBJ2-1	CASSWDRGTNEQFF	TGCGCCAGCAGCTGGGACAGGGGGACCAATGAGCAGTTCTTC
TRBV6-5	-	-	TRBJ1-4	CASSSFSGQRNEKLFF	TGTGCCAGCAGTTCCTTCTCTGGACAACGGAATGAAAAACTGTTTTTT
TRBV28	-	-	TRBJ2-1	CASSFGISYNEQFF	TGTGCCAGCAGTTTCGGGATCTCCTACAATGAGCAGTTCTTC
TRBV5-1	TRBD2	-	TRBJ2-1	CASSLDSGGYNEQFF	TGCGCCAGCAGCTTGGATAGCGGGGGTTACAATGAGCAGTTCTTC
TRBV30	TRBD2	-	TRBJ2-7	CAWRGVPYEQYF	TGTGCCTGGCGGGGGGTCCCCTACGAGCAGTACTTC
TRBV28	-	once	TRBJ1-5	CASSLNSRYTAQHF	TGTGCCAGCAGTTTAAATTCCAGGTACACGGCCCAGCATTTT
TRBV4-2	TRBD1	-	TRBJ2-2	CASSPGQGNMNGELFF	TGTGCCAGCAGCCCCGGACAGGGAAACATGAACGGGGAGCTGTTTTTT
TRBV13	TRBD1	-	TRBJ2-7	CASSTLGQGRLSYEQYF	TGTGCCAGCAGCACCTTGGGACAGGGGCGACTTTCCTACGAGCAGTACTTC
TRBV28	-	few	TRBJ2-2	CASTQWSGPSAGELFF	TGTGCCAGCACCCAGTGGTCAGGGCCTAGCGCCGGGGAGCTGTTTTTT
TRBV11-2	TRBD2	once	TRBJ2-7	CASSDSLKTSGTSYEQYF	TGTGCCAGCAGCGACAGCCTGAAGACTAGCGGGACCTCCTACGAGCAGTACTTC
TRBV9	-	-	TRBJ2-7	CASSGRSSYEQYF	TGTGCCAGCAGCGGGCGCAGTTCCTACGAGCAGTACTTC
TRBV7-8	-	medium-sized	TRBJ2-1	CASSAADRGSYNEQFF	TGTGCCAGCAGCGCAGCCGATCGGGGCTCCTACAATGAGCAGTTCTTC
TRBV29-1	TRBD2	-	TRBJ2-1	CSVELPLAGSSYNEQFF	TGCAGCGTTGAATTACCTCTAGCGGGAAGCTCCTACAATGAGCAGTTCTTC
TRBV11-2	-	-	TRBJ2-7	CASNPARGSYEQYF	TGTGCCAGCAACCCCGCGAGGGGGTCCTACGAGCAGTACTTC
TRBV5-6	-	-	TRBJ2-7	CASSFTAGIHDEQYF	TGTGCCAGCAGCTTCACGGCGGGCATCCATGACGAGCAGTACTTC
TRBV4-2	TRBD2	-	TRBJ2-7	CASSQDSGGSDVYEQYF	TGTGCCAGCAGCCAAGACAGCGGCGGGAGCGATGTCTACGAGCAGTACTTC
TRBV11-2	TRBD1	-	TRBJ2-1	CASSGPGQGSYNEQFF	TGTGCCAGCAGCGGGCCGGGACAGGGATCCTACAATGAGCAGTTCTTC
TRBV6-6	TRBD2	-	TRBJ2-3	CASSRIAGALTDTQYF	TGTGCCAGCAGTCGGATAGCGGGAGCGCTCACAGATACGCAGTATTTT
TRBV5-1	TRBD1	few	TRBJ2-1	CASSPGQRSYNEQFF	TGCGCCAGCAGCCCGGGACAGCGCTCCTACAATGAGCAGTTCTTC
TRBV27	-	once	TRBJ2-7	CASSSILDREGYEQYF	TGTGCCAGCAGTTCCATACTCGACAGGGAGGGCTACGAGCAGTACTTC
TRBV7-9	-	-	TRBJ2-3	CASSLLTDTQYF	TGTGCCAGCAGCTTGTTGACAGATACGCAGTATTTT
TRBV7-2	-	-	TRBJ2-1	CASGAAAEQFF	TGTGCCAGCGGAGCGGCCGCCGAGCAGTTCTTC
TRBV2	-	once	TRBJ2-3	CASSVMTDTQYF	TGTGCCAGCAGTGTAATGACAGATACGCAGTATTTT
TRBV2	-	-	TRBJ2-3	CASSERGTLAQYF	TGTGCCAGCAGTGAAAGGGGGACACTCGCGCAGTATTTT
TRBV5-6	TRBD1	-	TRBJ2-2	CASSPGTAGELFF	TGTGCCAGCAGCCCCGGGACAGCCGGGGAGCTGTTTTTT
TRBV18	-	-	TRBJ2-2	CASSGGRRDTGELFF	TGTGCCAGCTCCGGGGGCAGGCGTGACACCGGGGAGCTGTTTTTT
TRBV27	-	-	TRBJ2-3	CAFRRTDTQYF	TGTGCCTTCCGCCGCACAGATACGCAGTATTTT